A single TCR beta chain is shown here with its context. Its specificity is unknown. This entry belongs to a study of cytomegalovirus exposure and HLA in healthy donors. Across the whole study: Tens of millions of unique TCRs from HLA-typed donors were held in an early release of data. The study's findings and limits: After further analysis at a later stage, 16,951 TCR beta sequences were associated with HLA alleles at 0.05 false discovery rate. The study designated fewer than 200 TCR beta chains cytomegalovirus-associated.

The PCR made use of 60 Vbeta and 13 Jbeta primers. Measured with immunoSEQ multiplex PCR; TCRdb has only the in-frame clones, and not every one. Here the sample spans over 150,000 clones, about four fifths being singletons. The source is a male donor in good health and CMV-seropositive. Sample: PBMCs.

In DNA, the CDR3 is TGTGCCAGCACCGGGACTGCCTGGGAGGGCTACACCTTC. This translates into CASTGTAWEGYTF. The V gene is TRBV7-2, the J gene TRBJ1-2; perhaps TRBD1 as D (5 bases). Between the trimmed V and J ends, which lost 7 bases and 8 bases, there was a span of 17 bases. The CDR3 is 13 amino acids. The germline V gene encodes CDR1 SGHTA and CDR2 FQGNSA.